This T cell receptor beta chain was observed in a study of CD8 T cell repertoires and HIV-1 epitope variants. This clone showed up just a few times. Its antigen is as yet unknown. TCRdb's table, derived via immunoSEQ multiplex PCR, lists solely in-frame clones and lacks some. Of 4,500 to 5,000 clones in the sample, roughly two thirds are singletons; the top ten hold around 40%. CDR3 length: 15 amino acids. CDR1 and CDR2 from the germline V gene are MNHNS and SASEGT. V dropped 8 bases and J dropped 7 bases, with 20 bases sitting between them. The receptor's source is a male donor with HIV. The sequenced material came from cultured CD8+ T cells derived from PBMCs. The chain joins TRBV6-1 to TRBJ2-2; D is undetermined. As DNA, the CDR3 is TGTGCCAGCGACGCCGGTAGCTGGGTGGGCGGGGAGCTGTTTTTT. Amino acid sequence: CASDAGSWVGGELFF.